This T cell receptor (beta chain) was documented in a study of T cells after somatic rescue of genetic block. Per the germline V gene, CDR1 is SGHRS and CDR2 is YFSETQ. V was cut by 0 bases and J by 6 bases, with 16 bases left in between. The CDR3 totals 15 residues. The method was immunoSEQ multiplex PCR; TCRdb's version includes in-frame clones alone and lacks a portion of them. The top ten hold approximately 2.9% of the sample, which has tens of thousands of clones, approximately 91% seen once. Sequenced input: peripheral blood mononuclear cells (PBMCs). The V gene is TRBV5-1, the J gene TRBJ2-7; no firm D call. This receptor was identified in a man aged 25 to 45. The CDR3 bases are TGCGCCAGCAGCTTGGGGGCCGGTCCATCAGGCGAGCAGTACTTC. Amino acids: CASSLGAGPSGEQYF.